The source of this TCR beta chain is a study of CD8 T cells in ankylosing spondylitis. Study-wide points: A TCR beta motif of roughly eight highly homologous variants appeared characteristic of ankylosing spondylitis blood.

Trimming took 6 bases from V and 6 from J; bases not matched to a gene: 8. This CDR3 is 14 amino acids long. Per germline, CDR1 WSHSY and CDR2 SAAADI. From the 5' RACE reads, TCRdb called clonotypes with MiXCR, one entry per CDR3 protein. The sample lists over 450,000 distinct CDR3 sequences; 12% were seen once. This clonotype was observed once. The antigen is not known. This TCR was recovered from a male donor with ankylosing spondylitis. Sequencing used blood, either unsorted or a sorted T cell fraction (not recorded which). The V gene is TRBV10-2, the J gene TRBJ1-1; 9 bases line up with TRBD1. The CDR3 spells CASRGTGQVAEAFF. The CDR3 nucleotides read TGCGCCAGCAGGGGGACAGGGCAGGTTGCTGAAGCTTTCTTT.